The T cell receptor beta chain described here comes from a study of cytomegalovirus exposure and HLA in healthy donors. Findings and caveats of the study: Some V segments, TRBV6-2 and TRBV6-3 among them, were indistinguishable and were therefore excluded.

PCR used 60 Vbeta primers and 13 Jbeta primers. Sequenced by immunoSEQ multiplex PCR; TCRdb stores in-frame clones only, minus some. The table shows more than 90,000 clones, with approximately 75% occurring only once. In germline, CDR1 is SGHAT, CDR2 FQNNGV. CDR3 length: 13 amino acids. Trimming shortened V by 4 bases and J by 8 bases, and 14 bases separated the two germline ends. A remark on this clone: Its antigen is still unknown.

This chain connects TRBV11-2 to TRBJ1-2; possibly TRBD1 for D (6 bases). Sequenced: PBMCs. This sequence originates from a woman aged 40 to 50 in good health and CMV-seronegative. As DNA, the CDR3 is TGTGCCAGCAGCTCGGGGGGCGCGCGGGGCTACACCTTC. Residues: CASSSGGARGYTF.